This T cell receptor (beta chain) was captured by sequencing in a study of T-cell memory formation after mild COVID-19. About the research overall: There were largely donor-specific TCR clusters.

cDNA libraries for TCR alpha and TCR beta, carrying sample barcodes and UMIs, came from 5'RACE with constant-segment primers. TCRdb reprocessed the 5' RACE reads with MiXCR, giving one entry per CDR3 protein. The sample has a few hundred thousand distinct CDR3 sequences, approximately 15% seen once. Broader study findings: Contracting clones from day 15 to 85 had balanced CD4/CD8; later expanders favoured CD4+.

With V trimmed by 2 bases and J by 3 bases, 6 bases remained unmatched. Germline CDR1 is LNHNV and CDR2 is YYDKDF (reference sequence). The CDR3 runs to 15 residues. Concerning this clonotype itself: Its antigen is currently unknown.

The chain links TRBV15 to TRBJ1-1, with TRBD1 identical over 7 bases. The source material was PBMCs or a T cell subset sorted from them (not recorded which). The clonotype originates from a young man who had mild COVID-19 (a few samples of this study predate the infection). Cell type and time point are not known. The CDR3 spells CATSRSQGGDTEAFF. The CDR3 bases are TGTGCCACCAGCAGATCCCAGGGGGGGGACACTGAAGCTTTCTTT.